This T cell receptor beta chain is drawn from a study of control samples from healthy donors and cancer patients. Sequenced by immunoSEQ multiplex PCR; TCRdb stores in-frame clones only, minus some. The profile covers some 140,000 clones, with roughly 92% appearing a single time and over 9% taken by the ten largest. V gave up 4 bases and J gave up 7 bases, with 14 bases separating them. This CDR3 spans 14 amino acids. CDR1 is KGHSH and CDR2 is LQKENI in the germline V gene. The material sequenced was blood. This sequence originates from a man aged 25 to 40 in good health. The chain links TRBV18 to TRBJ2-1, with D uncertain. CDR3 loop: CASSRGMSWNEQFF. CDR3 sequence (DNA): TGTGCCAGCTCACGGGGAATGAGTTGGAATGAGCAGTTCTTC.